This TCR beta chain comes out of a study of blood T cell repertoires in COVID-19. The CDR3 runs 14 residues. Germline V gene data show CDR1 as LNHDA and CDR2 as SQIVND (reference sequence). The V gene lost 3 bases and the J gene lost 8 bases, with 13 bases spanning the gap. Using immunoSEQ multiplex PCR, the repertoire was profiled, and TCRdb retains in-frame clones only, with some absent. The sample records about 39,000 clones, approximately 94% being singletons. This receptor was obtained from a human donor with active COVID-19. The donor label of this sample is uncertain. The gene calls are TRBV19 and TRBJ1-4; D perhaps matches TRBD1 (5 bases). The sequenced material came from peripheral blood. In DNA form, the CDR3 reads TGTGCCAGTAGTATCGGTGACAGAAGGGAAAAACTGTTTTTT. Translating gives CASSIGDRREKLFF.